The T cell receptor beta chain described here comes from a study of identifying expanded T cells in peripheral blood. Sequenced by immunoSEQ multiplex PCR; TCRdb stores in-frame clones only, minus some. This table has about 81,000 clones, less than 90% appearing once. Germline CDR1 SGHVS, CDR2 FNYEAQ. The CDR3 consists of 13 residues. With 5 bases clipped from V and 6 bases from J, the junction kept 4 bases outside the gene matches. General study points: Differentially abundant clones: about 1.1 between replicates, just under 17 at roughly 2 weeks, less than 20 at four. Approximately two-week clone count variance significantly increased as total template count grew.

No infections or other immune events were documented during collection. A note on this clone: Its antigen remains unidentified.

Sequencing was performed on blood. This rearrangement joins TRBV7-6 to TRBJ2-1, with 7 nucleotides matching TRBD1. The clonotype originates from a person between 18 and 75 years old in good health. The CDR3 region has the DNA TGTGCCAGCAGCCGGGACAGATCCAATGAGCAGTTCTTC. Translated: CASSRDRSNEQFF. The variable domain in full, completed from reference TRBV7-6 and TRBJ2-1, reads GAGVSQSPRYKVTKRGQDVALRCDPISGHVSLYWYRQALGQGPEFLTYFNYEAQQDKSGLPNDRFSAERPEGSISTLTIQRTEQRDSAMYRCASSRDRSNEQFFGPGTRLTVL.